This is a list of T cell receptor beta chains from one sample in a study of type 1 regulatory T cells. TCRdb re-analysed the reads in MiXCR, keeping a single row per CDR3 protein. The sample lists about 97,000 distinct CDR3 sequences, roughly 30% occurring once. Sequencing was performed on CD4+ T cells, either the whole sample or a sorted fraction (not recorded which). The receptors derive from a human donor in good health. CDR3s include the opening cysteine and the closing phenylalanine or tryptophan. D genes are given only for firm matches. Clone size is shown for a subset of rows, as once, few, many or a class of expanded clone.

J gene: TRBJ1-5
clone size: NA
V gene: TRBV20-1
D gene: NA
CDR3 protein: CSARGSGQPQHF
CDR3 DNA: TGCAGTGCTAGAGGGTCGGGTCAGCCCCAGCATTTT

J gene: TRBJ1-1
clone size: NA
V gene: TRBV7-3
D gene: NA
CDR3 protein: CASSPQANTEAFF
CDR3 DNA: TGTGCCAGCAGCCCGCAGGCGAACACTGAAGCTTTCTTT

J gene: TRBJ2-1
clone size: NA
V gene: TRBV7-2
D gene: NA
CDR3 protein: CASSLGGEQFF
CDR3 DNA: TGTGCCAGCAGCTTAGGAGGGGAGCAGTTCTTC

J gene: TRBJ2-3
clone size: NA
V gene: TRBV9
D gene: TRBD2
CDR3 protein: CASSDRREATDTQYF
CDR3 DNA: TGTGCCAGCAGCGACAGGCGGGAGGCCACAGATACGCAGTATTTT

J gene: TRBJ2-1
clone size: few
V gene: TRBV6-2/TRBV6-3
D gene: TRBD1
CDR3 protein: CASSYGLTGLNEQFF
CDR3 DNA: TGTGCCAGCAGTTACGGGCTGACAGGGTTGAATGAGCAGTTCTTC

J gene: TRBJ2-3
clone size: NA
V gene: TRBV4-2
D gene: NA
CDR3 protein: CASSLGEGDTDTQYF
CDR3 DNA: TGTGCCAGCAGCCTAGGCGAAGGTGACACAGATACGCAGTATTTT

J gene: TRBJ2-6
clone size: NA
V gene: TRBV6-2/TRBV6-3
D gene: TRBD1
CDR3 protein: CASSTGQGLAEANVLTF
CDR3 DNA: TGTGCCAGCAGTACGGGACAGGGCCTTGCGGAGGCCAACGTCCTGACTTTC

J gene: TRBJ2-3
clone size: many
V gene: TRBV20-1
D gene: NA
CDR3 protein: CSAPTSTDTQYF
CDR3 DNA: TGCAGTGCGCCAACTAGCACAGATACGCAGTATTTT

J gene: TRBJ2-3
clone size: NA
V gene: TRBV20-1
D gene: TRBD2
CDR3 protein: CSATKTSGGLTDTQYF
CDR3 DNA: TGCAGTGCTACGAAAACTAGCGGGGGACTCACAGATACGCAGTATTTT

J gene: TRBJ2-7
clone size: NA
V gene: TRBV9
D gene: TRBD2
CDR3 protein: CASSVAHSGSTYLEQYF
CDR3 DNA: TGTGCCAGCAGCGTAGCTCATAGCGGGAGCACCTACCTCGAGCAGTACTTC

J gene: TRBJ2-1
clone size: NA
V gene: TRBV6-9
D gene: TRBD2
CDR3 protein: CASSLAGETYNEQFF
CDR3 DNA: TGTGCCAGCAGTTTAGCGGGAGAAACCTACAATGAGCAGTTCTTC

J gene: TRBJ2-5
clone size: few
V gene: TRBV15
D gene: NA
CDR3 protein: CATSSRRDSFGTQYF
CDR3 DNA: TGTGCCACCAGCTCAAGACGGGATTCCTTTGGGACCCAGTACTTC

J gene: TRBJ1-5
clone size: once
V gene: TRBV20-1
D gene: NA
CDR3 protein: CSATVRGRGSNQPQHF
CDR3 DNA: TGCAGTGCAACCGTCAGGGGCCGGGGGAGCAATCAGCCCCAGCATTTT

J gene: TRBJ2-1
clone size: few
V gene: TRBV20-1
D gene: TRBD2
CDR3 protein: CSAATSWEQFF
CDR3 DNA: TGCAGTGCAGCGACTAGCTGGGAGCAGTTCTTC

J gene: TRBJ2-1
clone size: few
V gene: TRBV3-1
D gene: TRBD2
CDR3 protein: CASSQDTSGYNEQFF
CDR3 DNA: TGTGCCAGCAGCCAAGATACTAGCGGATACAATGAGCAGTTCTTC

J gene: TRBJ2-2
clone size: NA
V gene: TRBV7-6
D gene: NA
CDR3 protein: CASRTPGQNTGELFF
CDR3 DNA: TGTGCCAGCAGGACACCGGGACAGAACACCGGGGAGCTGTTTTTT

J gene: TRBJ1-1
clone size: few
V gene: TRBV30
D gene: NA
CDR3 protein: CAWSGDRNTEAFF
CDR3 DNA: TGTGCCTGGAGTGGAGACAGGAACACTGAAGCTTTCTTT

J gene: TRBJ2-3
clone size: NA
V gene: TRBV6-2/TRBV6-3
D gene: NA
CDR3 protein: CASSSQRPSTDTQYF
CDR3 DNA: TGTGCCAGCAGTTCACAGCGTCCATCTACAGATACGCAGTATTTT

J gene: TRBJ2-7
clone size: NA
V gene: TRBV19
D gene: NA
CDR3 protein: CASSAVSANEQYF
CDR3 DNA: TGTGCCAGTAGTGCTGTCTCGGCAAACGAGCAGTACTTC

J gene: TRBJ1-6
clone size: few
V gene: TRBV5-8
D gene: NA
CDR3 protein: CASSLEGGRDSPLHF
CDR3 DNA: TGTGCCAGCAGCTTGGAAGGGGGTCGCGATTCACCCCTCCACTTT

J gene: TRBJ2-3
clone size: few
V gene: TRBV7-2
D gene: NA
CDR3 protein: CASSPHPSTDTQYF
CDR3 DNA: TGTGCCAGCAGCCCACACCCTAGCACAGATACGCAGTATTTT

J gene: TRBJ2-7
clone size: few
V gene: TRBV5-5
D gene: TRBD2
CDR3 protein: CASSLILLAGGNEQYF
CDR3 DNA: TGTGCCAGCAGCTTGATCCTCCTAGCGGGAGGTAACGAGCAGTACTTC

J gene: TRBJ2-7
clone size: NA
V gene: TRBV2
D gene: NA
CDR3 protein: CASRDGSYEQYF
CDR3 DNA: TGTGCCAGCAGAGACGGATCCTACGAGCAGTACTTC

J gene: TRBJ2-7
clone size: NA
V gene: TRBV6-1
D gene: TRBD2
CDR3 protein: CAGQGAGGRYEQYF
CDR3 DNA: TGTGCCGGACAAGGAGCGGGAGGACGCTACGAGCAGTACTTC

J gene: TRBJ2-2
clone size: NA
V gene: TRBV30
D gene: TRBD2
CDR3 protein: CALHGAGTRNTGELFF
CDR3 DNA: TGTGCCTTGCACGGGGCGGGGACTAGGAACACCGGGGAGCTGTTTTTT

J gene: TRBJ1-6
clone size: NA
V gene: TRBV12-3/TRBV12-4
D gene: NA
CDR3 protein: CASSSGGSYNSPLHF
CDR3 DNA: TGTGCCAGCAGCTCGGGGGGCTCCTATAATTCACCCCTCCACTTT

J gene: TRBJ2-7
clone size: NA
V gene: TRBV7-9
D gene: NA
CDR3 protein: CASSLAWRGEHYEQYF
CDR3 DNA: TGTGCCAGCAGCTTAGCGTGGCGGGGTGAGCACTACGAGCAGTACTTC